This T cell receptor (beta chain) was obtained from a study of T cell responses to AZD1222 COVID-19 vaccine. As to this clone: Antigen: not known.

The repertoire was sequenced with immunoSEQ multiplex PCR; TCRdb's copy has only in-frame clones and lacks some. The table has around 150,000 clones, more than 70% seen once; the top ten hold around 2.2%. The CDR3 contains 13 residues. V gave up 6 bases and J gave up 4 bases, with 12 bases separating them. General observations from the study: Across spike, vaccine-associated CD4 TCRs were found, dominant at 160-218 and 743-854.

This sample comprised peripheral blood, obtained on day 0 of AZD1222 vaccination. This receptor was obtained from an adult in good health. The chain combines TRBV12-3 or TRBV12-4 with TRBJ1-1; the D is unclear. CDR3 region: CASRPSGVTEAFF. The CDR3 DNA reads TGTGCCAGCAGACCCAGCGGGGTCACTGAAGCTTTCTTT.